Shown below are 6 T cell receptor beta chains from a single sample sequenced in a study of blood T cells in healthy people across ages. With a J-beta primer mix and a sample-barcoded 5' primer, a second PCR ran about 6 to 11 cycles. One entry per CDR3 protein, called by TCRdb with MiXCR from the 5' RACE reads. Among around 2 million distinct CDR3 sequences listed, about two fifths were seen once. Material: blood. The receptor set was obtained from a human donor in good health.

In this sample, this clonotype turned up a few times. The chain joins TRBV2 to TRBJ1-5; no reliable D call. The V end was cut by 5 bases, the J end by 6 bases, with 14 bases between. The CDR3 is 14 amino acids. Germline CDR1 SNHLY, CDR2 FYNNEI. The CDR3 sequence is CASSQAGASQPQHF. CDR3 bases: TGTGCCAGCAGTCAGGCGGGTGCCAGTCAGCCCCAGCATTTT.

This clonotype was seen a handful of times. The chain has TRBV5-8 and TRBJ2-6; D may correspond to TRBD1 or TRBD2 (6 bases each). The CDR3 covers 17 residues. Germline V gene data show CDR1 as SGHTS and CDR2 as YDEGEE. Trimming shortened V by 2 bases and J by 1 base, and 13 bases separated the two germline ends. The CDR3, as DNA: TGTGCCAGCAGCTTCTTATGGGGGGCGTCTGGGGCCAACGTCCTGACTTTC. This encodes CASSFLWGASGANVLTF.

This rearrangement joins TRBV28 to TRBJ1-2; the D gene is possibly TRBD1 (6 bases). Trimming cost V 10 bases and J 4 bases, with 19 bases left between them. The CDR3 contains 14 residues. CDR1 is MDHEN, CDR2 SYDVKM, per germline. The CDR3 nucleotides are TGTGCCACCAGGCGCGACAGGACCTTCTATGGCTACACCTTC. Translating it yields CATRRDRTFYGYTF.

The chain combines TRBV10-3 with TRBJ1-2; D might be TRBD1 (6 bases). V was trimmed by 3 bases and J by 8 bases, leaving 22 bases between them. There are 16 residues in the CDR3. Germline CDR1 reads ENHRY; CDR2 reads SYGVKD. CDR3 nucleotides: TGTGCCATCAGTGATAATACAGGGAGTGCTATGAGGGGCTACACCTTC. Protein product: CAISDNTGSAMRGYTF.

A single count supports this clonotype. J is TRBJ2-1 and V is TRBV25-1; no reliable D call. Germline assignment: CDR1 MGHDK and CDR2 SYGVNS. V dropped 0 bases and J dropped 9 bases, with 12 bases sitting between them. CDR3 length equals 14 residues. The DNA for the CDR3 is TGTGCCAGCAGTGAATATGTGGGGATAGGTGAGCAGTTCTTC. Translated: CASSEYVGIGEQFF.

This clonotype was seen a few times. DNA for the CDR3: TGTGCCAGCAGTGAAGAAGGGTGGGGGCCTTACCAAGAGACCCAGTACTTC. Translating gives CASSEEGWGPYQETQYF. V usage is TRBV2 and J usage is TRBJ2-5, with TRBD1 as a possible D gene (6 bases). The CDR3 is made up of 17 amino acids. V lost 1 base and J 0 bases, leaving 15 bases between the germline ends. Germline assignment: CDR1 SNHLY and CDR2 FYNNEI.